This TCR beta chain is drawn from a study of shared clonotypes between healthy human individuals. CDR3 length: 15 residues. Deletions cut 3 bases from V and 4 bases from J, with 16 bases between. CDR1 is GTSNPN and CDR2 is SVGIG in the germline V gene (reference sequence). Division of CD4+ cells produced a CD45RA+ naive subset and a CD45RA-negative memory subset. A few counts support this clone. Its antigen is currently unknown. The method was immunoSEQ multiplex PCR; TCRdb's version includes in-frame clones alone and lacks a portion of them. The sample includes about 680,000 clones, 73% of them seen just once. Study results and caveats: Of the naive CD4 clonotypes, approximately 5% were shared across several donors.

The chain combines TRBV30 with TRBJ2-1, with D perhaps matching TRBD2 (6 bases). Sequencing was performed on memory CD4+ T cells sorted from blood. Subset given: CD45RA-negative fraction. The sequence was obtained from a woman aged 30 to 39 in good health. CDR3 sequence reads: CAWSHPGERYNEQFF. The CDR3 DNA follows: TGTGCCTGGAGCCACCCGGGGGAGAGGTACAATGAGCAGTTCTTC. Full variable domain (remainder filled in from reference TRBV30 and TRBJ2-1): SQTIHQWPATLVQPVGSPLSLECTVEGTSNPNLYWYRQAAGRGLQLLFYSVGIGQISSEVPQNLSASRPQDRQFILSSKKLLLSDSGFYLCAWSHPGERYNEQFFGPGTRLTVL.